One and the same sample provided the 13 T cell receptor beta chains below, sequenced in a study of control samples from healthy donors and cancer patients. Sequencing used immunoSEQ multiplex PCR; TCRdb keeps in-frame clones, though not all of them. The repertoire holds under 150,000 clones, with approximately 94% as singletons. Input material: blood. These receptor sequences come from a man aged 30-40 years in good health.

The rearrangement joins TRBV25-1 to TRBJ1-2, with 10 bases fitting TRBD1. Per germline, CDR1 MGHDK and CDR2 SYGVNS. V gave up 2 bases and J gave up 3 bases; unmatched junction bases: 12. The CDR3 totals 18 residues. The CDR3 coding sequence is TGTGCCAGCAGTGAAATAGGGCCGGGACAGGGGAGAGACTATGGCTACACCTTC. Residues: CASSEIGPGQGRDYGYTF.

CDR3 residues: CASSETGSTDTQYF. Written as DNA, the CDR3 is TGTGCCAGCAGCGAAACGGGGAGCACAGATACGCAGTATTTT. The rearrangement joins TRBV6-4 to TRBJ2-3, with a weak D call TRBD2 (5 bases). Trimming left V 6 bases short and J 0 bases short, with 10 bases between. The CDR3 contains 14 residues. Germline assignment: CDR1 MRHNA and CDR2 SNTAGT.

The chain combines TRBV6-4 with TRBJ2-5; 9 bases map to TRBD2. V was pared by 3 bases and J by 1 base, with 3 bases of the junction left unmatched. The CDR3 spans 15 residues. The V gene's germline CDR1 is MRHNA and CDR2 SNTAGT. The CDR3 coding sequence is TGTGCCAGCAGTGAAGTAGCGGGGGCCCAAGAGACCCAGTACTTC. Residues: CASSEVAGAQETQYF.

This sequence joins TRBV7-9 and TRBJ2-7; D not certain. Germline V gene lookup returns CDR1 SEHNR and CDR2 FQNEAQ (reference sequence). This CDR3 has 12 residues. V was cut by 1 base and J by 6 bases, with 7 bases left in between. As DNA, the CDR3 is TGTGCCAGCAGCTTAGGTGGGGTCGAGCAGTACTTC. Amino acid sequence: CASSLGGVEQYF.

This chain connects TRBV3-1 (or the pseudogene TRBV3-2) to TRBJ1-1, with D perhaps TRBD1 (5 bases). Deletions cut 6 bases from V and 3 bases from J, with 17 bases between. The CDR3 extends over 15 amino acids. Germline V gene data show CDR1 as LGHDT and CDR2 as YNNKEL (reference sequence). DNA of the CDR3: TGTGCCAGCAGTGGGGGAAGGGGCTCGGACACTGAAGCTTTCTTT. Encoded protein: CASSGGRGSDTEAFF.

The chain recombines TRBV6-5 with TRBJ2-5, with 7 positions matching TRBD1. CDR3 size: 14 residues. V lost 8 bases, J lost 7 bases, and 13 bases stayed unmatched. Germline CDR1 MNHEY, CDR2 SVGAGI. The DNA for the CDR3 is TGTGCCAGCCTACATTTGACAGGGACCGCGACCCAGTACTTC. Protein: CASLHLTGTATQYF.

V is TRBV27 and J is TRBJ1-4; D uncertain. Germline CDR1 reads MNHEY; CDR2 reads SMNVEV (reference sequence). The V and J ends lost 6 bases and 5 bases respectively, with 22 bases between them. The CDR3 totals 17 residues. The DNA for the CDR3 is TGTGCCAGCAGCCCTGACCTCGCCGGAGGAAGAAATGAAAAACTGTTTTTT. It specifies CASSPDLAGGRNEKLFF.

This clone was detected once. The chain couples TRBV5-6 to TRBJ1-1, with D maybe TRBD1 (5 bases). Germline V CDR1 and CDR2: SGHDT, YYEEEE. The ends were cut back, 3 bases at V and 3 bases at J, with 12 bases in the middle. This CDR3 has 14 residues. The CDR3 reads CASSSGPGDTEAFF. The DNA of the CDR3 is TGTGCCAGCAGCTCGGGACCCGGGGACACTGAAGCTTTCTTT. Using reference TRBV5-6 and TRBJ1-1 for the parts outside the CDR3, the full variable domain is DAGVTQSPTHLIKTRGQQVTLRCSPKSGHDTVSWYQQALGQGPQFIFQYYEEEERQRGNFPDRFSGHQFPNYSSELNVNALLLGDSALYLCASSSGPGDTEAFFGQGTRLTVV.

The chain joins TRBV7-2 to TRBJ1-5, with TRBD1 as a possible D gene (5 bases). Germline CDR1 SGHTA, CDR2 FQGNSA. The CDR3 is 15 residues long. With 3 bases removed from V and 4 bases from J, the gap between germline ends came to 13 bases. The CDR3 loop is CASSLSGYGNQPQHF. The CDR3 DNA sequence: TGTGCCAGCAGCTTGTCAGGGTATGGTAATCAGCCCCAGCATTTT.

V usage is TRBV7-9 and J usage is TRBJ1-2, with D maybe TRBD1 (5 bases). CDR1 and CDR2 from the germline V gene are SEHNR and FQNEAQ (reference sequence). The CDR3 runs 14 residues. Trimming took 0 bases from V and 3 from J, leaving 8 bases between them. The CDR3 reads CASSLAGPYYGYTF. The CDR3 region has the DNA TGTGCCAGCAGCTTAGCGGGACCCTACTATGGCTACACCTTC.

The V and J genes are TRBV7-2 and TRBJ2-5; TRBD2 matches at 7 bases. CDR1 and CDR2 (germline): SGHTA, FQGNSA. Trimming took 0 bases from V and 3 from J; bases not matched to a gene: 1. The CDR3 sequence is 14 residues long. The CDR3 is CASSLAGGEETQYF. The CDR3 nucleotides are TGTGCCAGCAGCTTAGCGGGGGGGGAAGAGACCCAGTACTTC. Variable domain in full (rest from reference TRBV7-2 and TRBJ2-5): GAGVSQSPSNKVTEKGKDVELRCDPISGHTALYWYRQSLGQGLEFLIYFQGNSAPDKSGLPSDRFSAERTGGSVSTLTIQRTQQEDSAVYLCASSLAGGEETQYFGPGTRLLVL.

The chain combines TRBV28 with TRBJ1-2; 8 nucleotides align to TRBD1. Trimming took 2 bases from V and 2 from J; bases not matched to a gene: 7. The CDR3 extends over 16 amino acids. CDR1 is MDHEN and CDR2 is SYDVKM in the germline V gene. CDR3 coding DNA: TGTGCCAGCAGTTTAAGGGCAGGGGGCTCCAACTATGGCTACACCTTC. As protein: CASSLRAGGSNYGYTF.

The CDR3: CASSETSGPTYEQYF. The CDR3 region has the DNA TGCGCCAGCAGCGAGACTAGCGGGCCCACCTACGAGCAGTACTTC. The chain employs TRBV5-1 and TRBJ2-7; TRBD2 matches at 10 bases. Looked up from germline, CDR1 is SGHRS and CDR2 is YFSETQ. CDR3 length equals 15 residues. J lost 2 bases, V lost 4 bases, and 6 bases had no gene match.